Following are 12 T cell receptor beta chains from one sample sequenced in a study of blood T cell repertoires in COVID-19. Here immunoSEQ multiplex PCR was the method, and the copy in TCRdb shows in-frame clones only, minus some. The sample yields a few hundred thousand clones, 75% to 90% seen once. Sequencing used peripheral blood. Receptors originate from an older woman with acute or convalescent COVID-19.

The V call is TRBV28, the J call TRBJ2-3; D unresolved. This CDR3 has 12 residues. Trimming pared 6 bases from V and 0 bases from J, leaving 4 bases between. The V gene's germline CDR1 is MDHEN and CDR2 SYDVKM. CDR3 loop: CASSVSTDTQYF. The DNA of the CDR3 is TGTGCCAGCAGCGTTAGCACAGATACGCAGTATTTT.

The CDR3 protein is CATSSPQGSEAFF. CDR3 nucleotide sequence: TGTGCCACCAGCAGTCCACAGGGATCTGAAGCTTTCTTT. V gene TRBV15 combines with J gene TRBJ1-1; D is perhaps TRBD1 (6 bases). V gave up 3 bases and J gave up 6 bases, with 11 bases separating them. The germline V gene has CDR1 LNHNV and CDR2 YYDKDF (reference sequence). CDR3 length: 13 residues.

V and J are TRBV20-1 and TRBJ1-1; D gene ambiguous. Per the germline V gene, CDR1 is DFQATT and CDR2 is SNEGSKA (reference sequence). V lost 3 bases and J lost 1, with 6 bases in between. The CDR3 totals 12 residues. Here the CDR3 DNA reads TGCAGTGCTAGTGGGCCGAACACTGAAGCTTTCTTT. It specifies CSASGPNTEAFF.

The J gene is TRBJ2-2, the V gene TRBV9; possible D gene TRBD1, 6 bases. The V and J ends lost 0 bases and 0 bases respectively, with 12 bases between them. Germline V gene sequence: CDR1 SGDLS, CDR2 YYNGEE. This CDR3 has 17 residues. The CDR3 coding sequence is TGTGCCAGCAGCGTAGTATGGGGGCCCTCGAACACCGGGGAGCTGTTTTTT. This translates into CASSVVWGPSNTGELFF. Supplemented by reference TRBV9 and TRBJ2-2, the full variable domain reads DSGVTQTPKHLITATGQRVTLRCSPRSGDLSVYWYQQSLDQGLQFLIQYYNGEERAKGNILERFSAQQFPDLHSELNLSSLELGDSALYFCASSVVWGPSNTGELFFGEGSRLTVL.

The chain uses TRBV10-3 and TRBJ2-1; 7 nucleotides line up with TRBD1. Germline assignment: CDR1 ENHRY and CDR2 SYGVKD. V shed 6 bases, J shed 0 bases, and the junction held 8 bases outside the gene matches. The length of the CDR3 is 16 residues. The CDR3, as DNA: TGTGCCATCAGGCTACAGGGGTCCCCCTCCTACAATGAGCAGTTCTTC. As protein: CAIRLQGSPSYNEQFF.

Only one count was recorded for this clone. The rearrangement joins TRBV11-3 to TRBJ2-3; D may be TRBD2 (6 bases). Looked up from germline, CDR1 is SGHNT and CDR2 is YENEEA. V was trimmed by 5 bases and J by 1 base, leaving 16 bases between them. The CDR3 spans 16 residues. CDR3 amino acids: CASSPEVSGGTDTQYF. CDR3 coding DNA: TGTGCCAGCAGCCCAGAGGTTAGCGGAGGCACAGATACGCAGTATTTT.

This clone was counted a single time. The chain recombines TRBV19 with TRBJ2-1; TRBD1 matches at 9 bases. Germline V gene lookup returns CDR1 LNHDA and CDR2 SQIVND (reference sequence). The CDR3 totals 13 residues. V lost 5 bases and J lost 10; bases outside the gene matches: 6. The DNA for the CDR3 is TGTGCCAGTAGTCGAACAGGGGGCGGGGAGCAGTTCTTC. It specifies CASSRTGGGEQFF.

The V and J genes are TRBV7-6 and TRBJ2-7; TRBD2 matches at 10 bases. The CDR3 has 15 residues. V lost 2 bases, J lost 6 bases, and 7 bases stayed unmatched. Germline values: CDR1 SGHVS, CDR2 FNYEAQ. CDR3 residues: CASSLSSSGSSEQYF. The CDR3 DNA reads TGTGCCAGCAGCTTATCATCTAGCGGGAGTTCCGAGCAGTACTTC.

This rearrangement joins TRBV27 to TRBJ2-7; TRBD1 is a possible D gene (5 bases). V lost 0 bases to trimming and J lost 1 base, with 10 bases between them. This CDR3 comprises 15 residues. Germline CDR1 is MNHEY and CDR2 is SMNVEV (reference sequence). CDR3 in DNA: TGTGCCAGCAGTTTATCCGCGACAGCTTCCTACGAGCAGTACTTC. The encoded protein is CASSLSATASYEQYF.

The chain couples TRBV28 to TRBJ1-2, with 9 bases lining up with TRBD1. J gave up 8 bases and V 5 bases, and 9 bases lay outside the gene matches. The CDR3 spans 14 residues. Germline V lookup: CDR1 MDHEN, CDR2 SYDVKM. This CDR3 is CASSRRPGQGGYTF. CDR3 nucleotide sequence: TGTGCCAGCAGTCGTCGACCCGGACAGGGGGGCTACACCTTC.

The J gene is TRBJ1-2, the V gene TRBV2; D is perhaps TRBD1 (6 bases). CDR1 and CDR2 from the germline V gene are SNHLY and FYNNEI. Deletions cut 10 bases from V and 6 bases from J, with 18 bases between. This CDR3 has 13 amino acids. CDR3: CATRGQTPNGYTF. In DNA form, the CDR3 reads TGTGCCACCAGGGGCCAAACCCCCAATGGCTACACCTTC.

The chain uses TRBV19 and TRBJ1-5, with D tentatively TRBD1 (5 bases). The CDR3 sequence is 15 residues long. Trimming removed 5 bases at V and 4 bases at J, with 15 bases between. Germline V gene data show CDR1 as LNHDA and CDR2 as SQIVND (reference sequence). CDR3 sequence: CASSSQGGMNQPQHF. In nucleotides, the CDR3 is TGTGCCAGTAGTTCCCAGGGAGGAATGAATCAGCCCCAGCATTTT.